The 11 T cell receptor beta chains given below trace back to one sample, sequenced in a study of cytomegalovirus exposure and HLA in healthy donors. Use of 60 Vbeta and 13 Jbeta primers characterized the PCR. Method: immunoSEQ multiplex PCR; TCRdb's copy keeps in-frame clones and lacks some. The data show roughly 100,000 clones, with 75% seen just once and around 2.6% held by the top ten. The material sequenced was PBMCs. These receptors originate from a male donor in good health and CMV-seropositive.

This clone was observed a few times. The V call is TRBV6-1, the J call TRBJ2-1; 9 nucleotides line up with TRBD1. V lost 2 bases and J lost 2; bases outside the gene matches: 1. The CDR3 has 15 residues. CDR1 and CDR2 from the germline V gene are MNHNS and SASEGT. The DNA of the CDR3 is TGTGCCAGCAGTGAAAGGACAGGGGCCTACAATGAGCAGTTCTTC. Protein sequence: CASSERTGAYNEQFF.

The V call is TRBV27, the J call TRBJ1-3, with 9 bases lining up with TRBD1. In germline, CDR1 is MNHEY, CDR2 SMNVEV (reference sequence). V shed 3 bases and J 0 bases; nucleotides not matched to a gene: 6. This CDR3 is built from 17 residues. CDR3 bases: TGTGCCAGCAGTTTGTCGGGACAGGGCCCCTCTGGAAACACCATATATTTT. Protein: CASSLSGQGPSGNTIYF.

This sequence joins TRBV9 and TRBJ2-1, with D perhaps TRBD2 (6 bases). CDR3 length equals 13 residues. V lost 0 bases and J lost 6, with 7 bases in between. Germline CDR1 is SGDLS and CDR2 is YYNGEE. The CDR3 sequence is CASSVAGGNEQFF. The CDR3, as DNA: TGTGCCAGCAGCGTAGCCGGGGGCAATGAGCAGTTCTTC.

Here the CDR3 reads CASSQGGTGVRNTEAFF. DNA of the CDR3: TGCGCCAGCAGCCAAGGGGGGACAGGGGTTCGGAACACTGAAGCTTTCTTT. This chain uses TRBV4-3 with TRBJ1-1, with 10 positions matching TRBD1. The CDR3 is 17 residues long. The germline CDR1 and CDR2 sequences are LGHNA and YSLEER. V dropped 1 base and J dropped 1; count of bases not matched to a gene: 6.

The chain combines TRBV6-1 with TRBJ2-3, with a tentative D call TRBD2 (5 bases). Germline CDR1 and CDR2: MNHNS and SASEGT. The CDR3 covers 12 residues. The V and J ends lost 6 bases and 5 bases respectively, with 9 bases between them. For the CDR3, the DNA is TGTGCCAGCAGCCTAGCAAGAGATACGCAGTATTTT. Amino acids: CASSLARDTQYF.

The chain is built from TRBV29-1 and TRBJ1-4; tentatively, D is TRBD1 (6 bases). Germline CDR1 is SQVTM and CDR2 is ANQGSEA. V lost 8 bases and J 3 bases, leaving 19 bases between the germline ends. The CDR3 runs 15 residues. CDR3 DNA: TGCAGCAACCGCCGAGTGGGGGCGGCTAATGAAAAACTGTTTTTT. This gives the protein CSNRRVGAANEKLFF. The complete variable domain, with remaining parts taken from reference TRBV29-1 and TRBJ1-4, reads SAVISQKPSRDICQRGTSLTIQCQVDSQVTMMFWYRQQPGQSLTLIATANQGSEATYESGFVIDKFPISRPNLTFSTLTVSNMSPEDSSIYLCSNRRVGAANEKLFFGSGTQLSVL.

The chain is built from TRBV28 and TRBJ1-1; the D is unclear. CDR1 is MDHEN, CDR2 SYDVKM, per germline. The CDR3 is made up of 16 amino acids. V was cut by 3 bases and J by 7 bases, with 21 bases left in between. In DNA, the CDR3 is TGTGCCAGCAGTTTCCCTTCGCTTGCAAGACATAATGAAGCTTTCTTT. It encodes CASSFPSLARHNEAFF.

CDR3 in amino acids: CASMDSPSSYEQYF. CDR3 in DNA: TGTGCCAGTATGGACAGCCCGAGCTCCTACGAGCAGTACTTC. V usage is TRBV19 and J usage is TRBJ2-7, with D perhaps TRBD1 (6 bases). This CDR3 contains 14 residues. V was shortened by 7 bases and J by 0 bases, with 13 bases between the two germline ends. The germline V gene encodes CDR1 LNHDA and CDR2 SQIVND (reference sequence).

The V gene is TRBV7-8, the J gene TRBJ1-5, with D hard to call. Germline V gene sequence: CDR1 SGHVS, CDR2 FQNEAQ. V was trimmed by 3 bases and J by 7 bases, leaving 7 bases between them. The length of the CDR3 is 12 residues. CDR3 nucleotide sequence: TGTGCCAGCAGCTTCCGTGGCCAGCCCCAGCATTTT. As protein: CASSFRGQPQHF.

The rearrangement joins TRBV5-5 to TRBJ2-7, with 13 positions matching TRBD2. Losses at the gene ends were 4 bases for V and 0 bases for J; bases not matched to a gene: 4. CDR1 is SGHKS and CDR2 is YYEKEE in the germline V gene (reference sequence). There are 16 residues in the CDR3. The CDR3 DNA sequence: TGTGCCAGCAGCCGGACTAGCGGGAGCAACTCCTACGAGCAGTACTTC. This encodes CASSRTSGSNSYEQYF.

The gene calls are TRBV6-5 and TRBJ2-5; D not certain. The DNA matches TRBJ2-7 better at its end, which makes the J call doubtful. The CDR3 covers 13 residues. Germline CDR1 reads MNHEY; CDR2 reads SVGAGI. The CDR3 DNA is TGTGCCAGCAGTTACCTTAGCTCCTACGAGCAGTACTTC. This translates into CASSYLSSYEQYF.